This record looks at one T cell receptor (beta chain) sequence and its context. This sample was included in a study of graft-versus-host responses after intestinal transplantation. Study-level background: All recipients were given anti-thymocyte globulin induction, and tacrolimus and steroids were then administered for about three years.

Using immunoSEQ multiplex PCR, the repertoire was profiled, and TCRdb retains in-frame clones only, with some absent. The sample lists about 64,000 clones; roughly 92% were seen once. Samples of post-transplant bone marrow were collected from the posterior iliac crest or another site. The input for sequencing was bone marrow, taken 734 days after intestinal transplantation. The sequence was collected from a human patient who received an intestinal transplant, so some T cells may come from the graft donor.

The CDR3 DNA follows: TGCGCCAGCAGCTTGGGGCAGGGAAACATTCAGTACTTC. Its protein product is CASSLGQGNIQYF. The genes are TRBV5-1 and TRBJ2-4; a weak D match, TRBD1 (5 bases). CDR3 length equals 13 residues. Germline V gene lookup returns CDR1 SGHRS and CDR2 YFSETQ. The V gene lost 0 bases and the J gene lost 6 bases, with 7 bases spanning the gap. Full variable domain (remainder filled in from reference TRBV5-1 and TRBJ2-4): KAGVTQTPRYLIKTRGQQVTLSCSPISGHRSVSWYQQTPGQGLQFLFEYFSETQRNKGNFPGRFSGRQFSNSRSEMNVSTLELGDSALYLCASSLGQGNIQYFGAGTRLSVL.